Detailed here is one TCR beta chain. This record belongs to a study of cytomegalovirus exposure and HLA in healthy donors. The study sampled nominally healthy donors, though unrecorded immune exposures were likely. Primers included in the PCR were 60 Vbeta and 13 Jbeta primers. The data were produced by immunoSEQ multiplex PCR, yet TCRdb's version contains in-frame clones alone and is incomplete. This sample lists 150,000 to 200,000 clones; its ten largest clones have around 0.79%. CDR1 and CDR2 from the germline V gene are SGHTA and FQGTGA. The CDR3 loop spans 15 amino acids. The V gene lost 2 bases and the J gene lost 1 base, with 8 bases spanning the gap.

This chain uses TRBV7-3 with TRBJ2-2; D ambiguous. The sequence was collected from a woman aged 18-30 years in good health and CMV-seropositive. The sequencing sample was made of PBMCs. CDR3 loop: CASSLDGRNTGELFF. CDR3 DNA sequence: TGTGCCAGCAGCTTAGATGGCAGGAACACCGGGGAGCTGTTTTTT.